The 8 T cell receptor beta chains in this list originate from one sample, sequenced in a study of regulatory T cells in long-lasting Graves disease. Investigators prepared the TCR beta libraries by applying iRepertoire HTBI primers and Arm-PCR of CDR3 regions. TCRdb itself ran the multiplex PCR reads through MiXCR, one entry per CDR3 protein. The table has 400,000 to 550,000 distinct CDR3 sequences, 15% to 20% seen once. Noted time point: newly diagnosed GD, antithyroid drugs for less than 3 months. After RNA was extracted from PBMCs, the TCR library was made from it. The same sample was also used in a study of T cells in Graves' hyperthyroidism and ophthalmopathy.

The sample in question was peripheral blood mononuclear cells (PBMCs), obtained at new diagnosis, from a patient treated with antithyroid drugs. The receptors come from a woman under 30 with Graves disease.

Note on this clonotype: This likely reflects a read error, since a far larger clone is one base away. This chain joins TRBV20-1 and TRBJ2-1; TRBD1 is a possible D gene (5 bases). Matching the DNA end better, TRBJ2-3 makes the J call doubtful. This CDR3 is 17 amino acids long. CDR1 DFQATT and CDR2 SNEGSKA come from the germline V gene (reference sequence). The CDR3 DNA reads TGCAGTGCTAGACAGTTTACCCCTTCCGAGTACACAGGTACGCAGTATTTT. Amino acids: CSARQFTPSEYTGTQYF.

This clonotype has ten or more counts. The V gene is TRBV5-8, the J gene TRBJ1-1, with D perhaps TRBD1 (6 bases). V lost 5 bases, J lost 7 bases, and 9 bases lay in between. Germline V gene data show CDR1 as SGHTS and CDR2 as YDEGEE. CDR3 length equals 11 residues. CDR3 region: CASSMDSEAFF. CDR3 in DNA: TGTGCCAGCAGTATGGACAGTGAAGCTTTCTTT.

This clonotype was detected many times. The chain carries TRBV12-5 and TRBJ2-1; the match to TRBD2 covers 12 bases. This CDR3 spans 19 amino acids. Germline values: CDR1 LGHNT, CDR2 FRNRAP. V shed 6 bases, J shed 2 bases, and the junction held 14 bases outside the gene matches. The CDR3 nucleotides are TGTGCTAGTGGACCTAGCGGGAGGGCCAATGATTGGGCCTACAATGAGCAGTTCTTC. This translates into CASGPSGRANDWAYNEQFF.

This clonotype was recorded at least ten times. The CDR3 loop is CASSAAGGRRHNEQFF. The CDR3 DNA sequence: TGTGCCAGCAGTGCCGCGGGGGGCAGGCGGCACAATGAGCAGTTCTTC. The V and J genes are TRBV12-3 or TRBV12-4 and TRBJ2-1; 8 nucleotides align to TRBD2. V trimming: 5 bases; J trimming: 5 bases; junction bases outside the gene matches: 11. The CDR3 has 16 residues.

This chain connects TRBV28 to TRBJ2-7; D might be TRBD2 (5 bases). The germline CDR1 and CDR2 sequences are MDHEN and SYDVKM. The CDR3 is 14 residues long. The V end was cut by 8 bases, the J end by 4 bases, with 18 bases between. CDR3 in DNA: TGTGCCAGCGCCCGGGAACTGAGACCTTACGAGCAGTACTTC. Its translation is CASARELRPYEQYF.

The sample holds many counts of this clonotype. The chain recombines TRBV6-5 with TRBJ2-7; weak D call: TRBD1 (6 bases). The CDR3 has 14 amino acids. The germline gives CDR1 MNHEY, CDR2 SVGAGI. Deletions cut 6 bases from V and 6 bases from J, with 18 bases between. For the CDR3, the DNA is TGTGCCAGCAGCTACATCCCTTCAGGGGCCGAGCAGTACTTC. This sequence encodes CASSYIPSGAEQYF.

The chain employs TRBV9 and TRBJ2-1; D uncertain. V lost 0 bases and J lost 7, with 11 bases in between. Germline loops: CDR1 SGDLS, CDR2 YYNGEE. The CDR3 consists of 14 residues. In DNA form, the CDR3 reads TGTGCCAGCAGCGTAGTAGGGTCTAGTAATGAGCAGTTCTTC. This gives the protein CASSVVGSSNEQFF.

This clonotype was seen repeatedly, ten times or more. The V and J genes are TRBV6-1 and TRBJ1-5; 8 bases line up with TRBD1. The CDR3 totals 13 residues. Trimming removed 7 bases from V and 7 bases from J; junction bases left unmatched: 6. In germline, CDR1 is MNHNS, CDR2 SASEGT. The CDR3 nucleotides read TGTGCCAGCAACCCGGACAGGGTACAGCCCCAGCATTTT. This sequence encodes CASNPDRVQPQHF.